These 23 T cell receptor beta chains originate from one sample sequenced in a study of CD8+CD57+ T cells in acquired aplastic anemia. For CDR3 and TCR beta VDJ profiling, genomic DNA was the template used. One entry per CDR3 protein results from TCRdb running MiXCR on the reads. The sample gives over 150,000 distinct CDR3 sequences, approximately 43% of which show up once; approximately 1% is in the top ten. The sequenced sample was sorted CD4+, CD8+, or CD8+CD57+ T cells (not recorded which) from PBMCs. Receptors originate from a human donor in good health.

This clonotype is a singleton in its sample. V gene TRBV19 combines with J gene TRBJ2-1, with D unclear. The CDR3 length is 15 residues. With 0 bases removed from V and 0 bases from J, the gap between germline ends came to 6 bases. Germline loops: CDR1 LNHDA, CDR2 SQIVND (reference sequence). The DNA for the CDR3 is TGTGCCAGTAGTATAGACTGGAGCTCCTACAATGAGCAGTTCTTC. As protein: CASSIDWSSYNEQFF.

In its sample, this clonotype was seen many times. The chain joins TRBV7-2 to TRBJ1-2; D gene uncertain. Germline V gene sequence: CDR1 SGHTA, CDR2 FQGNSA. This CDR3 is 12 amino acids long. V lost 5 bases and J lost 9, with 13 bases in between. In nucleotides, the CDR3 is TGTGCCAGCAGCCCTCGCCTACCTAGCTACACCTTC. Encoded protein: CASSPRLPSYTF.

The chain is built from TRBV7-3 and TRBJ2-1; tentatively, D is TRBD2 (7 bases). The V end was cut by 1 base, the J end by 13 bases, with 11 bases between. This CDR3 is 12 amino acids long. Germline CDR1 SGHTA, CDR2 FQGTGA. The CDR3 loop reads CASSLRGGAQFF. Here the CDR3 DNA reads TGTGCCAGCAGCTTAAGAGGGGGGGCTCAGTTCTTC.

The chain has TRBV7-9 and TRBJ1-2; D unresolved. CDR3 length equals 13 residues. V gave up 2 bases and J gave up 4 bases, with 8 bases separating them. The V gene's germline CDR1 is SEHNR and CDR2 FQNEAQ (reference sequence). This CDR3 reads CASSLSGTYGYTF. For the CDR3, the DNA is TGTGCCAGCAGCTTATCAGGAACCTATGGCTACACCTTC.

To note about this clonotype: A single base separates this from a much larger clone, so it may be a read error. The V call is TRBV20-1, the J call TRBJ2-1; TRBD1 agrees at 10 bases. The J call is in doubt because the DNA end fits TRBJ2-7 better. Germline V gives CDR1 DFQATT, CDR2 SNEGSKA (reference sequence). The CDR3 is 17 amino acids. DNA of the CDR3: TGCAGTGCTAAGAGATCTTACGGGACAGGGGTATCCAATGAGCAGTACTTC. This sequence encodes CSAKRSYGTGVSNEQYF.

This clonotype was picked up many times. The chain is built from TRBV20-1 and TRBJ1-2, with 8 nucleotides matching TRBD1. The trim removed 3 bases at V and 4 bases at J, leaving 4 bases unmatched. The CDR3 loop spans 13 amino acids. Germline V gives CDR1 DFQATT, CDR2 SNEGSKA (reference sequence). The CDR3 loop is CSASGQGFYGYTF. In DNA, the CDR3 is TGCAGTGCTAGCGGACAGGGTTTCTATGGCTACACCTTC.

On this clonotype itself: This may stem from a read error, because a much larger clone lies one nucleotide away. The gene calls are TRBV6-1 and TRBJ2-2; perhaps TRBD2 as D (6 bases). CDR1 is MNHNS, CDR2 SASEGT, per germline. The CDR3 covers 15 residues. CDR3 nucleotide sequence: TGTGCCAGCAGTCGTATTAGCGGCAACACCGGGGAGCCGTTTTTT. Translated, it gives CASSRISGNTGEPFF.

This clonotype was seen repeatedly, ten times or more. The V call is TRBV10-2, the J call TRBJ2-7, with 7 bases lining up with TRBD2. From germline, CDR1 is WSHSY and CDR2 SAAADI. The length of the CDR3 is 14 residues. Losses at the gene ends were 5 bases for V and 3 bases for J; bases not matched to a gene: 7. CDR3 sequence reads: CASSTSGIHYEQYF. The CDR3, as DNA: TGCGCCAGCAGTACGAGCGGGATCCACTACGAGCAGTACTTC.

This clonotype was recorded at least ten times. This chain uses TRBV2 with TRBJ2-7, with 10 bases lining up with TRBD1. Germline V gene data show CDR1 as SNHLY and CDR2 as FYNNEI. CDR3 length: 13 residues. V trimming: 5 bases; J trimming: 5 bases; junction bases outside the gene matches: 3. The CDR3 region has the DNA TGTGCCAGCAGTTTGGACAGGGGGGACGAGCAGTACTTC. This gives the protein CASSLDRGDEQYF.

The sample holds many counts of this clonotype. The chain has TRBV10-1 and TRBJ1-1; TRBD1 might be the D (5 bases). With 6 bases removed from V and 3 bases from J, the gap between germline ends came to 17 bases. CDR3 length: 15 residues. Germline V gene lookup returns CDR1 WNHNN and CDR2 SYGVQD (reference sequence). For the CDR3, the DNA is TGCGCCAGCAGCGCATCCCGGATAGGGGACACTGAAGCTTTCTTT. It encodes CASSASRIGDTEAFF.

On this clonotype itself: Germline and junction disagree at one end, which may indicate a read error. The chain uses TRBV7-3 and TRBJ2-3; D may match TRBD1 or TRBD2 (6 bases each). The DNA matches TRBJ2-7 better at its end, which makes the J call doubtful. The CDR3 runs to 14 residues. CDR1 SGHTA and CDR2 FQGTGA come from the germline V gene. The CDR3 DNA follows: TGTGCCGGCAGTCAAAACGGGGGCTTCTACGGGCAGTACTTC. It is translated as CAGSQNGGFYGQYF.

This clonotype was found many times. The chain has TRBV20-1 and TRBJ2-6, with TRBD1 identical over 7 bases. Germline values: CDR1 DFQATT, CDR2 SNEGSKA (reference sequence). Losses at the gene ends were 3 bases for V and 0 bases for J; bases not matched to a gene: 2. The CDR3 totals 15 residues. The CDR3 DNA is TGCAGTGCTAGGGACAGGAGCTCTGGGGCCAACGTCCTGACTTTC. Translating gives CSARDRSSGANVLTF.

This clonotype was seen only a few times. The CDR3 nucleotides are TGTGCCAGCAGCTTGGGGGGGTCTTATGGTCAGCCCCAGCATTTT. This gives the protein CASSLGGSYGQPQHF. The gene calls are TRBV5-5 and TRBJ1-5; D is perhaps TRBD1 (5 bases). The CDR3 covers 15 residues. Trimming removed 0 bases at V and 6 bases at J, with 13 bases between. Germline V CDR1 and CDR2: SGHKS, YYEKEE (reference sequence).

The chain has TRBV24-1 and TRBJ2-3, with D tentatively TRBD2 (6 bases). This CDR3 region has 15 residues. Germline-derived CDR1 and CDR2 are KGHDR and SFDVKD. V lost 3 bases, J lost 0 bases, and 9 bases lay in between. The CDR3: CATSDKGTSTDTQYF. DNA for the CDR3: TGTGCCACCAGTGATAAAGGGACTAGCACAGATACGCAGTATTTT.

Many counts were recorded for this clonotype. The chain links TRBV7-8 to TRBJ1-1; D unclear. From germline, CDR1 is SGHVS and CDR2 FQNEAQ. With 1 base removed from V and 2 bases from J, the gap between germline ends came to 5 bases. The CDR3 has 13 amino acids. CDR3 residues: CASSLVFNTEAFF. In nucleotides, the CDR3 is TGTGCCAGCAGCTTAGTCTTTAACACTGAAGCTTTCTTT.

The V and J genes are TRBV2 and TRBJ1-6; 7 bases fit TRBD1. The CDR3 sequence is 12 residues long. Germline V gene lookup returns CDR1 SNHLY and CDR2 FYNNEI. V was pared by 5 bases and J by 13 bases, with 5 bases of the junction left unmatched. DNA of the CDR3: TGTGCCAGCAGTCAGACAGGGTCGCCCCTCCACTTT. Encoded protein: CASSQTGSPLHF.

This CDR3 is CASSTGTASNQPQHF. The CDR3 DNA reads as TGTGCCAGTTCCACTGGGACAGCGAGCAATCAGCCCCAGCATTTT. The chain joins TRBV19 to TRBJ1-5; 7 nucleotides align to TRBD1. Germline CDR1 is LNHDA and CDR2 is SQIVND (reference sequence). V was pared by 8 bases and J by 1 base, with 8 bases of the junction left unmatched. The CDR3 is 15 amino acids.

In nucleotides, the CDR3 is TGTGCCAGCAGTTTAAAGATGGGGACAGGGGCCGCCTCGGGGCGTTCACCCCTCCACTTT. Encoded protein: CASSLKMGTGAASGRSPLHF. The chain couples TRBV27 to TRBJ1-6, with TRBD1 matching 10 bases. The CDR3 is 20 amino acids. Per germline, CDR1 MNHEY and CDR2 SMNVEV (reference sequence). The V gene end was trimmed by 2 bases and the J gene end by 9 bases; junction bases not matched to a gene: 19.

The chain has TRBV2 and TRBJ1-4; TRBD1 aligns across 7 bases. Germline values: CDR1 SNHLY, CDR2 FYNNEI. V shed 6 bases, J shed 6 bases, and the junction held 10 bases outside the gene matches. The length of the CDR3 is 15 residues. In DNA form, the CDR3 reads TGTGCCAGCAGCGCCGGGACAGCCAGAGATGAAAAACTGTTTTTT. Amino acids: CASSAGTARDEKLFF.

This clonotype was recorded at least ten times. This sequence joins TRBV14 and TRBJ1-5; no firm D call. CDR1 SGHDN and CDR2 FVKESK come from the germline V gene. Trimming pared 2 bases from V and 4 bases from J, leaving 6 bases between. The CDR3 sequence is 13 residues long. The CDR3 bases are TGTGCCAGCAGCCAAAGAGGGAATCAGCCCCAGCATTTT. This translates into CASSQRGNQPQHF.

This clonotype was detected once. The chain links TRBV10-3 to TRBJ2-5; no clear D gene. V lost 2 bases, J lost 3 bases, and 10 bases lay in between. The CDR3 length is 14 residues. Per the germline V gene, CDR1 is ENHRY and CDR2 is SYGVKD. This chain's CDR3 is CAISEAGGEETQYF. The CDR3 nucleotides read TGTGCCATCAGTGAGGCTGGCGGAGAAGAGACCCAGTACTTC.

Remarks on this clonotype: This may come from a read error, since a much larger clone is one base off. CDR3 loop: CASSVGTGDGNTIYF. The CDR3 DNA is TGTGCCAGCAGTGTTGGGACAGGGGATGGAAACACCATATATTTT. This rearrangement joins TRBV2 to TRBJ1-3; 10 bases line up with TRBD1. The CDR3 contains 15 residues. V gave up 4 bases and J gave up 3 bases; unmatched junction bases: 3. Germline CDR1 and CDR2: SNHLY and FYNNEI.

This clonotype was picked up many times. The chain carries TRBV11-2 and TRBJ2-2; unclear D gene. The V end was cut by 1 base, the J end by 4 bases, with 16 bases between. Germline V gives CDR1 SGHAT, CDR2 FQNNGV. CDR3 length equals 17 residues. CDR3 amino acids: CASSLVRISGGTGELFF. In DNA, the CDR3 is TGTGCCAGCAGCTTAGTCAGGATCTCGGGTGGCACCGGGGAGCTGTTTTTT.